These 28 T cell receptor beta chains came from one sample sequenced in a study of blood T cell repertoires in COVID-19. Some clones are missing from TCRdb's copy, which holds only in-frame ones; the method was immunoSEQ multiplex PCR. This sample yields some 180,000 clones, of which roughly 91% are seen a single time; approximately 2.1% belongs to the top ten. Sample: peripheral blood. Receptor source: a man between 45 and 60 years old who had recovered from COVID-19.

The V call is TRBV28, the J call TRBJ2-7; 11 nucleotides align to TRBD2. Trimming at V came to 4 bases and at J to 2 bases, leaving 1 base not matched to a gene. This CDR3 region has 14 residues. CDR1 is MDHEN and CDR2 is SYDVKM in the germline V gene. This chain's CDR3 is CASSSSGRPYEQYF. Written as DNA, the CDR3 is TGTGCCAGCAGTTCTAGCGGGAGGCCCTACGAGCAGTACTTC.

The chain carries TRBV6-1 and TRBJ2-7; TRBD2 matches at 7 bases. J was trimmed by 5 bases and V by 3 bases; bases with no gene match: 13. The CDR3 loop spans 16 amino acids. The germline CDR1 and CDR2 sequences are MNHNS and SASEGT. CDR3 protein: CASSEGGSGHPHEQYF. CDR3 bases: TGTGCCAGCAGTGAGGGGGGGTCAGGGCACCCCCACGAGCAGTACTTC.

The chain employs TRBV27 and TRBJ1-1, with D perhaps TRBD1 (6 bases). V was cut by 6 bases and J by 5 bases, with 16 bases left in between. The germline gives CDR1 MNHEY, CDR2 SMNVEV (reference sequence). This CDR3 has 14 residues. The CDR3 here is CASSGGGAVTEAFF. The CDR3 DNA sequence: TGTGCCAGCAGCGGCGGGGGGGCGGTAACTGAAGCTTTCTTT.

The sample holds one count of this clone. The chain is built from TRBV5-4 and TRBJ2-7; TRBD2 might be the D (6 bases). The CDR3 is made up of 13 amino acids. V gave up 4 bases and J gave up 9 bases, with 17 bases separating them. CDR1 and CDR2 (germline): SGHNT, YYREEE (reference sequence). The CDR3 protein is CASSVDTQGGQYF. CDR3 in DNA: TGTGCCAGCAGCGTGGACACCCAGGGAGGGCAGTACTTC.

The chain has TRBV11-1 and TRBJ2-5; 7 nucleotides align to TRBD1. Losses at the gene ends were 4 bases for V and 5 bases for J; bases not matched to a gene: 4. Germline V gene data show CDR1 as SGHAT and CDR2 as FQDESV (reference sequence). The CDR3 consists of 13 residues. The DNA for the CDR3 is TGTGCCAGCAGCTACAGGGGTGGTGAGACCCAGTACTTC. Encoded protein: CASSYRGGETQYF.

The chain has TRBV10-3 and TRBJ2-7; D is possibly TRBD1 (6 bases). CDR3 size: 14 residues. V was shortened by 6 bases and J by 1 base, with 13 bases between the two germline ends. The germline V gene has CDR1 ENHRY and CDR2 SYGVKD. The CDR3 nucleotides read TGTGCCATCAGGGCCACACAGGGATCCTACGAGCAGTACTTC. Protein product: CAIRATQGSYEQYF.

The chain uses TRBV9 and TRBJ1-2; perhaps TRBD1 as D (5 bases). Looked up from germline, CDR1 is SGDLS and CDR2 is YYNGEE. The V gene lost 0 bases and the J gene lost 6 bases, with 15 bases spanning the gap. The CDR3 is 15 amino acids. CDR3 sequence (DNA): TGTGCCAGCAGCGTAGCGGAGGGGAATCTTGATGGCTACACCTTC. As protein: CASSVAEGNLDGYTF.

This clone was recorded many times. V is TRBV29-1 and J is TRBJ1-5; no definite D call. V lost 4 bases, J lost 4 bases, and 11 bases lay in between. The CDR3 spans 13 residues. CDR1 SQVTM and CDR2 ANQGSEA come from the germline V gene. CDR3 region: CSVAGSQNQPQHF. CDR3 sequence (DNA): TGCAGCGTTGCGGGGTCGCAAAATCAGCCCCAGCATTTT.

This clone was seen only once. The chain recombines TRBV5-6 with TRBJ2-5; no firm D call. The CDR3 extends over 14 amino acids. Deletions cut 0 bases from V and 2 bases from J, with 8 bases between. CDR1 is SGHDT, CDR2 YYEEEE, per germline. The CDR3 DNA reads TGTGCCAGCAGCTTGGGCGTAGATCAAGAGACCCAGTACTTC. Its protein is CASSLGVDQETQYF.

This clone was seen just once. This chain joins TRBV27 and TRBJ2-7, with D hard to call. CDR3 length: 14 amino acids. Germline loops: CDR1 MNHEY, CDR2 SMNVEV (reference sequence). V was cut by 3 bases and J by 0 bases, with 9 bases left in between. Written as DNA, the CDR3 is TGTGCCAGCAGTTTTGGGCCGAGCTCCTACGAGCAGTACTTC. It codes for CASSFGPSSYEQYF.

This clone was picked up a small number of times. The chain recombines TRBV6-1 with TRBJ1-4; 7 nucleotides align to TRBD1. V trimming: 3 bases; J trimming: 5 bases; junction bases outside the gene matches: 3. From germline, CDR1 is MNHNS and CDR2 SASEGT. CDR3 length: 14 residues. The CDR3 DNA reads TGTGCCAGCAGTGACCCAGGGGGAAATGAAAAACTGTTTTTT. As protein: CASSDPGGNEKLFF.

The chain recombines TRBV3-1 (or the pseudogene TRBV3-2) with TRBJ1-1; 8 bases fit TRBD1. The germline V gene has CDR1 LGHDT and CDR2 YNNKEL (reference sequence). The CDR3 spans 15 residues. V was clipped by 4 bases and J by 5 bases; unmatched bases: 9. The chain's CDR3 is CASSREPGGWTEAFF. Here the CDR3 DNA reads TGTGCCAGCAGCCGCGAACCAGGGGGCTGGACTGAAGCTTTCTTT.

CDR3 DNA: TGTGCCACCAGCAGAGATACATTTTTCTACGAGCAGTACTTC. Amino acids: CATSRDTFFYEQYF. The V gene is TRBV15, the J gene TRBJ2-7, with no clear D. Per germline, CDR1 LNHNV and CDR2 YYDKDF (reference sequence). This CDR3 has 14 residues. V gave up 0 bases and J gave up 3 bases, with 9 bases separating them. The complete variable domain, with remaining parts taken from reference TRBV15 and TRBJ2-7, reads DAMVIQNPRYQVTQFGKPVTLSCSQTLNHNVMYWYQQKSSQAPKLLFHYYDKDFNNEADTPDNFQSRRPNTSFCFLDIRSPGLGDTAMYLCATSRDTFFYEQYFGPGTRLTVT.

DNA for the CDR3: TGCGCCAGCAGACACGACAGGGGCACAGATACGCAGTATTTT. It translates to CASRHDRGTDTQYF. The gene calls are TRBV5-1 and TRBJ2-3, with 7 bases that match TRBD1. Germline loops: CDR1 SGHRS, CDR2 YFSETQ. The CDR3 extends over 14 amino acids. Germline trimming cut 5 bases from V and 1 base from J; bases unmatched to any gene: 4.

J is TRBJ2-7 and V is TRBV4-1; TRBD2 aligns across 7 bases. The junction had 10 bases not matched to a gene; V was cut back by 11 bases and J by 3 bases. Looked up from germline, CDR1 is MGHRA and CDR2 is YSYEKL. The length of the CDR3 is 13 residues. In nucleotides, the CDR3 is TGCGCCCTCAGGCGGGAGACAAGCTACGAGCAGTACTTC. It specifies CALRRETSYEQYF.

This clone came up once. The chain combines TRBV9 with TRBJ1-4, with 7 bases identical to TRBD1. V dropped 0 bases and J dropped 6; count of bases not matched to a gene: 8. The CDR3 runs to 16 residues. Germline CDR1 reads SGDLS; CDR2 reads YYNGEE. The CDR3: CASSVAAGGKDEKLFF. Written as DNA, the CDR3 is TGTGCCAGCAGCGTAGCCGCAGGGGGGAAGGATGAAAAACTGTTTTTT.

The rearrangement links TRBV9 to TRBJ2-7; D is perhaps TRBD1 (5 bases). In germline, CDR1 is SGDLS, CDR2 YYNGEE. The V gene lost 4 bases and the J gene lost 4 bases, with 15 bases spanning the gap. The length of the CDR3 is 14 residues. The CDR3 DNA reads TGTGCCAGCAGCCCGCAGGGATTGTTGTACGAGCAGTACTTC. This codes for CASSPQGLLYEQYF.

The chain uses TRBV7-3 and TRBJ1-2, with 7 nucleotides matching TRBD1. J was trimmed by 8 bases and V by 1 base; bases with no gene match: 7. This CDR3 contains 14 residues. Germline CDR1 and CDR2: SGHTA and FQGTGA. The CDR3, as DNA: TGTGCCAGCAGCTTAATGGAGGGGGCGGGAGGCTACACCTTC. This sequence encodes CASSLMEGAGGYTF.

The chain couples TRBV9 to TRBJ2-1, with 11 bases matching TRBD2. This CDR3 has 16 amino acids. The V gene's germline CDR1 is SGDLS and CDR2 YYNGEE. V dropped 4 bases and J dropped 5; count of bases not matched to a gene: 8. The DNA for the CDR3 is TGTGCCAGCAGCCTTACTGGGACTAGCGGTCACAATGAGCAGTTCTTC. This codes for CASSLTGTSGHNEQFF.

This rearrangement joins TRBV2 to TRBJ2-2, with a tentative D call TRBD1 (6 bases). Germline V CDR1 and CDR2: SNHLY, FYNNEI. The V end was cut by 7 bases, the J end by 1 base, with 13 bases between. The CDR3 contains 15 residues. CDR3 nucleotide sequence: TGTGCCAGCACTATAAGGGGGTTGAACACCGGGGAGCTGTTTTTT. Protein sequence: CASTIRGLNTGELFF.

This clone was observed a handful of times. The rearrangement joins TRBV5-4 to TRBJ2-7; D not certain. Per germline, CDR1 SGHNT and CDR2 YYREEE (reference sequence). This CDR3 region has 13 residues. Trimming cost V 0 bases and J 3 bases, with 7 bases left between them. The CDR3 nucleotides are TGTGCCAGCAGCTTGGAGGCGGTCTACGAGCAGTACTTC. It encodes CASSLEAVYEQYF.

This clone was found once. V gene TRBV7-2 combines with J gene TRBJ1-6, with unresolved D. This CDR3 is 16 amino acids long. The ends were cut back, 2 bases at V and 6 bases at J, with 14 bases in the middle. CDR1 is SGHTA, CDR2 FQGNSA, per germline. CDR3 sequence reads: CASSLLAQNTNSPLHF. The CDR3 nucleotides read TGTGCCAGCAGCTTATTAGCGCAGAACACTAATTCACCCCTCCACTTT.

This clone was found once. For the CDR3, the DNA is TGTGCCAGCAGTTTGGCAGGCGGGATTAGCAATCAGCCCCAGCATTTT. Its translation: CASSLAGGISNQPQHF. The V call is TRBV27, the J call TRBJ1-5; D remains ambiguous. Trimming removed 3 bases at V and 0 bases at J, with 12 bases between. The germline CDR1 and CDR2 sequences are MNHEY and SMNVEV (reference sequence). The CDR3 extends over 16 amino acids.

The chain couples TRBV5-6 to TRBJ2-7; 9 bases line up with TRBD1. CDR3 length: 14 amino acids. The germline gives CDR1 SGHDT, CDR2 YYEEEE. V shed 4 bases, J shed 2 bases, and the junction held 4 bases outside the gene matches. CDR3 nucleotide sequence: TGTGCCAGCAGCACGGGACAGGGAACCTACGAGCAGTACTTC. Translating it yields CASSTGQGTYEQYF.

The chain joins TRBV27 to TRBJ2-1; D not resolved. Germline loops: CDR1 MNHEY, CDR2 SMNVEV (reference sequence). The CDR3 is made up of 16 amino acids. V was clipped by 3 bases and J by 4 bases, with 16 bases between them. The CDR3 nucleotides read TGTGCCAGCAGTTTGGAGCTTCCCCTTCGTTACAATGAGCAGTTCTTC. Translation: CASSLELPLRYNEQFF.

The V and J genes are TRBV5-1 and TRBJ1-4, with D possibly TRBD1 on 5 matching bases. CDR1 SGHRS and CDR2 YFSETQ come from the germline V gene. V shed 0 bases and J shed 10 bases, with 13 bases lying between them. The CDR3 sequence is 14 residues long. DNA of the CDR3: TGCGCCAGCAGCTTGGAGGCAGGGCTCGGAAAACTGTTTTTT. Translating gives CASSLEAGLGKLFF. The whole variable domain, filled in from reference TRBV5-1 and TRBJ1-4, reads KAGVTQTPRYLIKTRGQQVTLSCSPISGHRSVSWYQQTPGQGLQFLFEYFSETQRNKGNFPGRFSGRQFSNSRSEMNVSTLELGDSALYLCASSLEAGLGKLFFGSGTQLSVL.

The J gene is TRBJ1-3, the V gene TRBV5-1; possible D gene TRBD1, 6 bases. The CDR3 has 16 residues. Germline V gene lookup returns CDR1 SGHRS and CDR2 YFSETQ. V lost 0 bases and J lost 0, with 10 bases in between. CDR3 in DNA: TGCGCCAGCAGCTTGGTCCCGGACAGCTCTGGAAACACCATATATTTT. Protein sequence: CASSLVPDSSGNTIYF.

The CDR3 is CASSPGQGGPTNEKLFF. CDR3 DNA: TGTGCCAGCAGTCCGGGACAGGGAGGCCCAACTAATGAAAAACTGTTTTTT. This rearrangement joins TRBV27 to TRBJ1-4; 9 positions agree with TRBD1. Unmatched junction bases numbered 7, after V lost 5 bases and J lost 0 bases. Germline loops: CDR1 MNHEY, CDR2 SMNVEV (reference sequence). The CDR3 totals 17 residues.